This T cell receptor beta chain was captured in a study of human T cells and chemical hapten exposure. Documented time point: patch test 1, 2 weeks after DPC sensitization. Indicated treatment: therapeutic diphenylcyclopropenone sensitization with weekly scalp DPC. Unseparated into fractions, whole blood served as the source from which total RNA was extracted. TCRdb analysed the RACE reads with MiXCR anew, one entry per CDR3 protein. The sample holds fewer than 50,000 distinct CDR3 sequences; approximately 3.6% are singletons and the top ten take more than 25%. The V gene's germline CDR1 is SGHRS and CDR2 YFSETQ. V shed 0 bases and J shed 8 bases, with 11 bases lying between them. CDR3 length: 13 amino acids. This clonotype was counted ten times or more.

This sequence joins TRBV5-1 and TRBJ1-1; a possible D gene is TRBD1 (6 bases). This material consisted of whole blood, taken in connection with sensitization to the hapten diphenylcyclopropenone (DPC). The clonotype originates from a man aged 50 to 60 with alopecia areata. Some clones in this sample may be carry-over from other donors' samples. DNA of the CDR3: TGCGCCAGCAGCTTGGGGTCCGGGGGCGAAGCTTTCTTT. As protein: CASSLGSGGEAFF.